One and the same sample provided the 18 T cell receptor beta chains below, sequenced in a study of T cell repertoires in cytomegalovirus infection. TCRdb reprocessed the reads with MiXCR, giving one entry per CDR3 protein. The data show fewer than 900,000 distinct CDR3 sequences, 29% seen once. No antigen has been identified for these receptors. This specimen consisted of cultured CD8+ T cells from PBMCs, obtained from culture after CMV antigen stimulation. These receptor sequences come from a human donor in good health (CMV status not recorded). Some clones in this sample may be carry-over from other donors' samples.

The chain recombines TRBV12-3 or TRBV12-4 with TRBJ2-1; a weak D match, TRBD2 (5 bases). The CDR3 runs 12 residues. V dropped 4 bases and J dropped 7 bases, with 8 bases sitting between them. CDR3 in DNA: TGTGCCAGCAGTTGGACTGAGAATGAGCAGTTCTTC. Amino acid sequence: CASSWTENEQFF.

This clonotype appeared many times. The chain combines TRBV24-1 with TRBJ1-2, with D possibly matching TRBD1 (6 bases). V lost 8 bases, J lost 5 bases, and 17 bases lay in between. Germline loops: CDR1 KGHDR, CDR2 SFDVKD. CDR3 size: 14 residues. The CDR3 sequence: CATTFRGGLYGYTF. CDR3 nucleotide sequence: TGTGCCACCACCTTCCGGGGGGGGCTTTATGGCTACACCTTC.

This clonotype turned up a few times. The chain couples TRBV7-6 to TRBJ1-1; D remains ambiguous. Looked up from germline, CDR1 is SGHVS and CDR2 is FNYEAQ. V lost 4 bases, J lost 0 bases, and 12 bases lay in between. The CDR3 covers 15 residues. The CDR3 sequence: CASSSRLGMNTEAFF. Written as DNA, the CDR3 is TGTGCCAGCAGCTCGAGATTGGGAATGAACACTGAAGCTTTCTTT.

V gene TRBV19 combines with J gene TRBJ2-3; weak D call: TRBD1 (5 bases). The CDR3 runs 15 residues. Trimming took off 7 bases at V and 0 bases at J, with 14 bases between the two ends. Germline CDR1 reads LNHDA; CDR2 reads SQIVND (reference sequence). The CDR3 region is CASTSLGASTDTQYF. CDR3 coding DNA: TGTGCCAGTACCTCTCTAGGGGCAAGCACAGATACGCAGTATTTT.

The chain couples TRBV6-5 to TRBJ1-1; perhaps TRBD1 as D (5 bases). Germline V lookup: CDR1 MNHEY, CDR2 SVGAGI. This CDR3 is built from 17 residues. V was shortened by 7 bases and J by 0 bases, with 21 bases between the two germline ends. The CDR3 loop is CASTLQWQVGVNTEAFF. CDR3 in DNA: TGTGCCAGCACCTTACAGTGGCAAGTGGGGGTGAACACTGAAGCTTTCTTT.

This clonotype turned up a few times. The CDR3: CASSGSGTGLNSPLHF. The CDR3, as DNA: TGTGCCAGCAGTGGGTCCGGGACAGGGCTTAATTCACCCCTCCACTTT. The chain carries TRBV6-5 and TRBJ1-6, with TRBD1 identical over 9 bases. Germline assignment: CDR1 MNHEY and CDR2 SVGAGI. J lost 6 bases, V lost 5 bases, and 8 bases had no gene match. CDR3 length: 16 residues.

The CDR3 here is CASLRTNTEAFF. The CDR3 DNA reads as TGTGCCAGCCTACGGACGAACACTGAAGCTTTCTTT. The rearrangement joins TRBV7-9 to TRBJ1-1; D gene uncertain. The length of the CDR3 is 12 residues. V was pared by 8 bases and J by 1 base, with 8 bases between. Germline V gene lookup returns CDR1 SEHNR and CDR2 FQNEAQ (reference sequence).

The chain is built from TRBV19 and TRBJ1-1, with D possibly TRBD1 on 5 matching bases. Germline V lookup: CDR1 LNHDA, CDR2 SQIVND (reference sequence). The CDR3 has 16 residues. Trimming removed 4 bases at V and 0 bases at J, with 15 bases between. The CDR3 nucleotides are TGTGCCAGTAGTACCCTCGAGACAGATCTGAACACTGAAGCTTTCTTT. Its translation: CASSTLETDLNTEAFF.

This clonotype was picked up one time. The chain links TRBV12-5 to TRBJ1-1; 11 nucleotides match TRBD1. The CDR3 has 17 residues. Germline V gene lookup returns CDR1 LGHNT and CDR2 FRNRAP. V gave up 2 bases and J gave up 4 bases; unmatched junction bases: 9. The DNA of the CDR3 is TGTGCTAGTGGTTTGACGGGGACAGGGGGATCGGGCACTGAAGCTTTCTTT. As protein: CASGLTGTGGSGTEAFF.

This chain uses TRBV6-1 with TRBJ2-3, with unresolved D. The CDR3 consists of 18 residues. Trimming shortened V by 8 bases and J by 0 bases, and 24 bases separated the two germline ends. Germline CDR1 and CDR2: MNHNS and SASEGT. CDR3 sequence reads: CASPNEKGIWASTDTQYF. CDR3 DNA sequence: TGTGCCAGCCCTAACGAAAAAGGGATTTGGGCAAGCACAGATACGCAGTATTTT.

The gene calls are TRBV12-3 or TRBV12-4 and TRBJ2-5; a weak D match, TRBD2 (5 bases). Trimming stripped 5 bases from V and 5 bases from J, with 9 bases between. There are 12 residues in the CDR3. CDR3 protein: CASSPPGETQYF. CDR3 nucleotide sequence: TGTGCCAGCAGTCCCCCGGGGGAGACCCAGTACTTC.

This clonotype was found many times. This chain uses TRBV7-6 with TRBJ2-2, with TRBD2 identical over 9 bases. Per the germline V gene, CDR1 is SGHVS and CDR2 is FNYEAQ. The CDR3 extends over 15 amino acids. The V segment lost 6 bases and the J segment 1 base; nucleotides outside the gene matches: 3. The CDR3 region is CASRSTSGNTGELFF. The CDR3, as DNA: TGTGCCAGCAGGTCGACTAGCGGGAACACCGGGGAGCTGTTTTTT. The variable domain in full, completed from reference TRBV7-6 and TRBJ2-2, reads GAGVSQSPRYKVTKRGQDVALRCDPISGHVSLYWYRQALGQGPEFLTYFNYEAQQDKSGLPNDRFSAERPEGSISTLTIQRTEQRDSAMYRCASRSTSGNTGELFFGEGSRLTVL.

This clonotype was recorded only once. The chain combines TRBV29-1 with TRBJ1-1, with D possibly being TRBD1 (5 bases). The CDR3 extends over 12 amino acids. Germline CDR1 SQVTM, CDR2 ANQGSEA. Trimming cost V 3 bases and J 4 bases, with 9 bases left between them. CDR3: CSVDGGTTEAFF. In DNA, the CDR3 is TGCAGCGTTGATGGAGGGACCACTGAAGCTTTCTTT.

In this sample, this clonotype turned up a few times. The rearrangement links TRBV6-2 or TRBV6-3 to TRBJ2-1, with D possibly matching TRBD2 (7 bases). This CDR3 has 15 residues. CDR1 is MNHEY, CDR2 SVGEGT, per germline. V lost 2 bases, J lost 2 bases, and 10 bases lay in between. CDR3 DNA sequence: TGTGCCAGCAGTTACCGGGGGGCAACCTACAATGAGCAGTTCTTC. Its translation: CASSYRGATYNEQFF.

CDR3 nucleotide sequence: TGTGCCAGCAGCTCAGGGGTCCTTCAAGAGACCCAGTACTTC. Translating gives CASSSGVLQETQYF. V gene TRBV7-9 combines with J gene TRBJ2-5; weak D call: TRBD1 (6 bases). CDR3 length: 14 amino acids. Germline CDR1 is SEHNR and CDR2 is FQNEAQ (reference sequence). V lost 4 bases and J lost 2, with 11 bases in between.

This clonotype was detected only a few times. The V gene is TRBV7-9, the J gene TRBJ1-2; D not certain. The germline gives CDR1 SEHNR, CDR2 FQNEAQ (reference sequence). With 2 bases removed from V and 7 bases from J, the gap between germline ends came to 14 bases. The CDR3 extends over 14 amino acids. The CDR3 DNA is TGTGCCAGCAGCTTACCTGGTGCGGGCTTTGGCTACACCTTC. Its translation: CASSLPGAGFGYTF.

The J gene is TRBJ1-2, the V gene TRBV27, with unresolved D. CDR1 and CDR2 (germline): MNHEY, SMNVEV (reference sequence). V lost 4 bases to trimming and J lost 0 bases, with 12 bases between them. This CDR3 spans 15 amino acids. The CDR3 loop is CASSSLSLTNYGYTF. CDR3 coding DNA: TGTGCCAGCAGTTCCCTCTCCCTAACTAACTATGGCTACACCTTC.

The chain joins TRBV28 to TRBJ2-3, with D tentatively TRBD2 (6 bases). The length of the CDR3 is 15 residues. Trimming cost V 3 bases and J 5 bases, with 15 bases left between them. The V gene's germline CDR1 is MDHEN and CDR2 SYDVKM. The chain's CDR3 is CASSFRDSGGDTQYF. As DNA, the CDR3 is TGTGCCAGCAGTTTCCGGGACTCCGGAGGAGATACGCAGTATTTT.